What follows is one T cell receptor beta chain and its context. The antigen is unknown. Germline and junction disagree at one end, which may indicate a read error. The CDR3 runs to 15 residues. CDR1 is SEHNR and CDR2 is FQNEAQ in the germline V gene (reference sequence). This sample is drawn from a study of cytomegalovirus exposure and HLA in healthy donors. Primers: 60 Vbeta forward and 13 Jbeta reverse. Sequenced by immunoSEQ multiplex PCR; TCRdb stores in-frame clones only, minus some. This sample has some 110,000 clones, with over 60% found just once. Study-wide results and caveats: Across donors, most TCRs were seen rarely, yet some public ones were widespread. Previously analyzed data showed that most TCR beta V segments were productive at a frequency of about 87% or about 30%. CMV serostatus alone was available as immune exposure information.

The sequencing input was PBMCs. This receptor was identified in a woman in her forties or fifties in good health and CMV-seropositive. The chain employs TRBV7-9 and TRBJ2-5; 9 bases agree with TRBD1. CDR3 nucleotide sequence: TGTTCCAGCAGTTCCCACCTAGAGGACAGGGGGACCCAGTACTTC. Protein product: CSSSSHLEDRGTQYF. Variable domain in full (rest from reference TRBV7-9 and TRBJ2-5): DTGVSQNPRHKITKRGQNVTFRCDPISEHNRLYWYRQTLGQGPEFLTYFQNEAQLEKSRLLSDRFSAERPKGSFSTLEIQRTEQGDSAMYLCSSSSHLEDRGTQYFGPGTRLLVL.